Included here is one T cell receptor beta chain sequence, with context. V trimming: 5 bases; J trimming: 3 bases; junction bases outside the gene matches: 4. The germline gives CDR1 SGHTA, CDR2 FQGTGA. This CDR3 is built from 14 residues. The data were produced by immunoSEQ multiplex PCR, yet TCRdb's version contains in-frame clones alone and is incomplete. This repertoire shows about 380,000 clones, 85% found once; its top ten account for more than 3%. The entry originates in a study of blood T cell repertoires in COVID-19. About the study: Material from acute and convalescent COVID-19 was sourced from the United States, Italy and Spain. T cells, B-cell-depleted T cells, or PBMCs supplied cDNA or gDNA.

This clonotype was obtained from a woman younger than 35 with acute or convalescent COVID-19. The specimen was peripheral blood. The chain couples TRBV7-3 to TRBJ2-3; TRBD2 agrees at 8 bases. The CDR3 spells CASSMPGGTDTQYF. CDR3 DNA: TGTGCCAGCAGCATGCCGGGGGGGACAGATACGCAGTATTTT. The full variable domain, in which reference TRBV7-3 and TRBJ2-3 provide the parts outside the CDR3, is GAGVSQTPSNKVTEKGKYVELRCDPISGHTALYWYRQSLGQGPEFLIYFQGTGAADDSGLPNDRFFAVRPEGSVSTLKIQRTERGDSAVYLCASSMPGGTDTQYFGPGTRLTVL.